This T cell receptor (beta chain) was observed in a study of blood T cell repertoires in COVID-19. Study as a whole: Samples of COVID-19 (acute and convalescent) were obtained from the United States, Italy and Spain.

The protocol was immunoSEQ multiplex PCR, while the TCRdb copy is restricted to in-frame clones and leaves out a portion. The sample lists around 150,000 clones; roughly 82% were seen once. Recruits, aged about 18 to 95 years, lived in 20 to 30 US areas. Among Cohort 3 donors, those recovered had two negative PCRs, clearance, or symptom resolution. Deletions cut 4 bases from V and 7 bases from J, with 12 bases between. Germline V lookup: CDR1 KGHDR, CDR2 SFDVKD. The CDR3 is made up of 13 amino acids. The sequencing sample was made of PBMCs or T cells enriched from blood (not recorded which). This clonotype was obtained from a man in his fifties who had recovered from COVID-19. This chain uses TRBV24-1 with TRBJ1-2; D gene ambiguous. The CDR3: CATSDQLGGGYTF. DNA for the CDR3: TGTGCCACCAGTGACCAGCTGGGAGGTGGCTACACCTTC.